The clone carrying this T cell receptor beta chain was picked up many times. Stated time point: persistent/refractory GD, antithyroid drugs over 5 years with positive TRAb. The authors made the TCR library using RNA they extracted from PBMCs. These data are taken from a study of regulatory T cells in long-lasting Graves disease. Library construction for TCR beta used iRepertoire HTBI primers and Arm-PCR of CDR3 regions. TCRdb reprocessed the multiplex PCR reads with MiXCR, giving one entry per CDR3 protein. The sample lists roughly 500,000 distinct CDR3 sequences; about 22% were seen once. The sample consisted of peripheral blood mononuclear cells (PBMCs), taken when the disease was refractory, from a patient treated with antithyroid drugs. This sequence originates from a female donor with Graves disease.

CDR3 DNA sequence: TGTGCCAGCAGTTTAGGGGGACTAGCGGCGAACACCGGGGAGCTGTTTTTT. Its protein is CASSLGGLAANTGELFF. The chain is built from TRBV12-3 or TRBV12-4 and TRBJ2-2; 11 nucleotides agree with TRBD2. After removal of 1 base from V and 0 bases from J, the junction contained 1 base not matched to a gene. This CDR3 is 17 amino acids long.